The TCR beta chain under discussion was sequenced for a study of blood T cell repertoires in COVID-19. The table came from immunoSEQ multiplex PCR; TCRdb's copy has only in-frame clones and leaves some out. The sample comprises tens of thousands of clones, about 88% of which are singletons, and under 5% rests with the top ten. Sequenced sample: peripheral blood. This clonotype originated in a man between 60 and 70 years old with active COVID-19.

In nucleotides, the CDR3 is TGTGCCAGTAGTGAGACAGGGGGCTACAATGAGCAGTTCTTC. As protein: CASSETGGYNEQFF. The chain employs TRBV19 and TRBJ2-1; 9 bases align to TRBD1. CDR1 and CDR2 from the germline V gene are LNHDA and SQIVND (reference sequence). Trimming cost V 5 bases and J 3 bases; bases outside gene matches: 2. The CDR3 has 14 amino acids.